What follows are 27 T cell receptor beta chains derived from one specimen sequenced in a study of T cell repertoires in cytomegalovirus infection (dated by TCRdb to the late 2010s). Sequencing used an Illumina HiSeq 1500. TCRdb handled the public reads itself, with Q25 trimming in fastp and clone calling in MiXCR, and kept productive beta chains. Entries that share a CDR3 protein sequence are merged under the most common genes and DNA. The sample data list some 350,000 distinct CDR3 sequences, and 15% to 20% of these were observed just once. Of the sample, less than 9.5% falls within the top ten clones. The source material was PBMCs. All receptors derive from a human donor in good health (CMV status not recorded). Some clones in this sample may be carry-over from other donors' samples.

At least ten counts were recorded for this clonotype. The rearrangement uses TRBV7-8 and TRBJ2-5; D could derive from TRBD1 or TRBD2 (5 bases each). From germline, CDR1 is SGHVS and CDR2 FQNEAQ. Between the trimmed V and J ends, which lost 5 bases and 2 bases, there was a span of 24 bases. This CDR3 region has 18 residues. This CDR3 is CASSGRRDAILTQETQYF. Written as DNA, the CDR3 is TGTGCCAGCAGCGGCCGCCGGGACGCAATCCTGACTCAAGAGACCCAGTACTTC.

This clonotype was found many times. The genes are TRBV7-9 and TRBJ1-5; D may be TRBD1 (5 bases). V lost 5 bases, J lost 0 bases, and 20 bases lay in between. Germline V CDR1 and CDR2: SEHNR, FQNEAQ (reference sequence). This CDR3 has 18 amino acids. CDR3 loop: CASSLDCSRGYSNQPQHF. The CDR3 bases are TGTGCCAGCAGCCTCGATTGTTCGAGGGGATATAGCAATCAGCCCCAGCATTTT.

V is TRBV15 and J is TRBJ2-7, with 7 nucleotides matching TRBD2. After removal of 6 bases from V and 3 bases from J, the junction contained 2 bases not matched to a gene. The CDR3 has 12 amino acids. The germline gives CDR1 LNHNV, CDR2 YYDKDF (reference sequence). CDR3 residues: CATRGGSYEQYF. CDR3 nucleotide sequence: TGTGCCACCAGAGGCGGGAGCTACGAGCAGTACTTC.

This clonotype was seen only a few times. This chain links TRBV7-8 with TRBJ2-5, with D unresolved. Deletions cut 5 bases from V and 2 bases from J, with 24 bases between. The CDR3 contains 18 residues. Germline lookup yields CDR1 SGHVS and CDR2 FQNEAQ. CDR3 residues: CASSLLHGSGKVQETQYF. The DNA of the CDR3 is TGTGCCAGCAGCCTCCTACATGGCTCTGGCAAAGTTCAAGAGACCCAGTACTTC.

The chain uses TRBV6-6 and TRBJ1-1; no clear D. Trimming removed 10 bases from V and 2 bases from J, with 17 bases in between. From germline, CDR1 is MNHNY and CDR2 SVGAGI (reference sequence). The length of the CDR3 is 14 residues. CDR3 sequence reads: CATTSSRPNTEAFF. CDR3 sequence (DNA): TGTGCCACCACCAGTTCCCGCCCTAACACTGAAGCTTTCTTT.

In its sample, this clonotype was seen a few times. This chain connects TRBV28 to TRBJ1-1, with D uncertain. There are 14 residues in the CDR3. Germline values: CDR1 MDHEN, CDR2 SYDVKM. V was pared by 4 bases and J by 4 bases, with 13 bases between. The CDR3 DNA reads TGTGCCAGCAGTTCCCATGGCGGGAGCACTGAAGCTTTCTTT. Its protein product is CASSSHGGSTEAFF. Drawing the rest from reference TRBV28 and TRBJ1-1, the complete variable domain is DVKVTQSSRYLVKRTGEKVFLECVQDMDHENMFWYRQDPGLGLRLIYFSYDVKMKEKGDIPEGYSVSREKKERFSLILESASTNQTSMYLCASSSHGGSTEAFFGQGTRLTVV.

V is TRBV29-1 and J is TRBJ2-5, with D maybe TRBD2 (6 bases). Trimming stripped 5 bases from V and 1 base from J, with 17 bases between. From germline, CDR1 is SQVTM and CDR2 ANQGSEA. CDR3 length: 15 amino acids. The CDR3 sequence is CSVTGRGGPQETQYF. The CDR3 DNA follows: TGCAGCGTTACCGGTAGGGGAGGTCCCCAAGAGACCCAGTACTTC.

This clonotype was found many times. The chain carries TRBV11-2 and TRBJ2-2; 7 bases map to TRBD1. J was trimmed by 1 base and V by 6 bases; bases with no gene match: 2. Germline V gives CDR1 SGHAT, CDR2 FQNNGV. The CDR3 has 14 amino acids. Written as DNA, the CDR3 is TGTGCCAGCAGACGGACAGGGAACACCGGGGAGCTGTTTTTT. It translates to CASRRTGNTGELFF.

V is TRBV28 and J is TRBJ1-5; no definite D call. Trimming removed 3 bases at V and 7 bases at J, with 13 bases between. Germline CDR1 MDHEN, CDR2 SYDVKM. The CDR3 has 14 amino acids. The CDR3 sequence is CASSFSGPGQPQHF. CDR3 bases: TGTGCCAGCAGTTTTAGTGGCCCAGGCCAGCCCCAGCATTTT.

There are many counts of this clonotype. The chain links TRBV7-8 to TRBJ1-1, with 7 bases matching TRBD1. Germline assignment: CDR1 SGHVS and CDR2 FQNEAQ. J was trimmed by 4 bases and V by 3 bases; bases with no gene match: 11. This CDR3 contains 16 residues. CDR3 DNA sequence: TGTGCCAGCAGCTTTTACACGGGAGCAGGGGGCACTGAAGCTTTCTTT. Translated: CASSFYTGAGGTEAFF.

This clonotype was seen a few times. V and J are TRBV12-3 or TRBV12-4 and TRBJ2-7, with 8 bases that match TRBD2. The CDR3 is 14 residues long. After removal of 7 bases from V and 5 bases from J, the junction contained 10 bases not matched to a gene. This CDR3 is CASNTYGTRDEQYF. The CDR3 region has the DNA TGTGCCAGCAATACTTACGGGACTAGGGACGAGCAGTACTTC.

This clonotype has a handful of counts. The chain has TRBV14 and TRBJ2-7; 7 positions agree with TRBD2. The length of the CDR3 is 16 residues. Germline CDR1 SGHDN, CDR2 FVKESK. The trim removed 1 base at V and 1 base at J, leaving 7 bases unmatched. CDR3 region: CASSQVPAGKSYEQYF. Here the CDR3 DNA reads TGTGCCAGCAGCCAAGTGCCAGCGGGGAAATCCTACGAGCAGTACTTC.

V and J are TRBV29-1 and TRBJ1-6; 8 bases line up with TRBD1. Germline-derived CDR1 and CDR2 are SQVTM and ANQGSEA. The CDR3 spans 13 residues. V dropped 7 bases and J dropped 4; count of bases not matched to a gene: 3. CDR3 region: CSADRGYNSPLHF. The CDR3 coding sequence is TGCAGCGCTGACAGGGGATATAATTCACCCCTCCACTTT.

This chain uses TRBV2 with TRBJ2-5; no definite D call. From germline, CDR1 is SNHLY and CDR2 FYNNEI. Trimming took 8 bases from V and 1 from J, leaving 14 bases between them. There are 14 residues in the CDR3. The CDR3 DNA reads as TGTGCCAGCGCGGAGTCTCCCAGCCAAGAGACCCAGTACTTC. This sequence encodes CASAESPSQETQYF.

This clonotype showed up many times. The rearrangement links TRBV7-2 to TRBJ2-2; maybe TRBD2 (7 bases). The V gene's germline CDR1 is SGHTA and CDR2 FQGNSA. This CDR3 is built from 13 residues. Trimming shortened V by 5 bases and J by 17 bases, and 21 bases separated the two germline ends. The CDR3, as DNA: TGTGCCAGCAGCCCGGACAGCGGGGACCATTCCTTTTTT. Residues: CASSPDSGDHSFF.

This rearrangement joins TRBV23-1 to TRBJ2-5; 11 bases line up with TRBD2. TRBV23-1 is an ORF; its function is uncertain. The CDR3 extends over 15 amino acids. V was pared by 2 bases and J by 5 bases, with 4 bases of the junction left unmatched. In DNA, the CDR3 is TGCGCCAGCAGTCAACTAGCGGGGGGCCTGGAGACCCAGTACTTC. The encoded protein is CASSQLAGGLETQYF.

This clonotype was counted many times. The chain combines TRBV10-3 with TRBJ1-1; D is possibly TRBD1 (6 bases). This CDR3 comprises 13 residues. Germline V gene sequence: CDR1 ENHRY, CDR2 SYGVKD. Trimming stripped 6 bases from V and 5 bases from J, with 13 bases between. CDR3 residues: CAISTGFYTEAFF. CDR3 DNA: TGTGCCATCAGCACAGGGTTCTATACTGAAGCTTTCTTT.

Ten or more counts support this clonotype. The rearrangement links TRBV28 to TRBJ1-2; D remains ambiguous. The V gene lost 2 bases and the J gene lost 8 bases, with 9 bases spanning the gap. Germline loops: CDR1 MDHEN, CDR2 SYDVKM. There are 12 residues in the CDR3. CDR3 sequence reads: CASSLKQLGYTF. CDR3 nucleotides: TGTGCCAGCAGTTTAAAACAGCTGGGCTACACCTTC.

This clonotype appeared many times. V usage is TRBV12-5 and J usage is TRBJ1-5; possibly TRBD1 for D (5 bases). The CDR3 consists of 19 residues. Germline-derived CDR1 and CDR2 are LGHNT and FRNRAP. Trimming shortened V by 0 bases and J by 0 bases, and 18 bases separated the two germline ends. The CDR3 nucleotides are TGTGCTAGTGGTTTGGTAAGGGACGGGGAACCTTTTAGCAATCAGCCCCAGCATTTT. Its protein product is CASGLVRDGEPFSNQPQHF.

This clonotype was counted a few times. The chain links TRBV24-1 to TRBJ1-2; D gene unclear. CDR1 KGHDR and CDR2 SFDVKD come from the germline V gene. Trimming left V 0 bases short and J 3 bases short, with 13 bases between. The CDR3 has 16 amino acids. The CDR3: CATSDLKRGLDYGYTF. The CDR3 DNA sequence: TGTGCCACCAGTGATTTGAAACGGGGTTTAGACTATGGCTACACCTTC.

A few counts support this clonotype. This chain connects TRBV7-9 to TRBJ2-3; 7 bases are shared with TRBD2. The germline CDR1 and CDR2 sequences are SEHNR and FQNEAQ (reference sequence). V shed 6 bases and J 0 bases; nucleotides not matched to a gene: 9. CDR3 size: 16 residues. The CDR3 nucleotides read TGTGCCAGCAGGGATCGGAGCGGGGAAAGCACAGATACGCAGTATTTT. Its translation: CASRDRSGESTDTQYF.

For this clonotype: A much larger clone differs by one base, so this may be a read error. The V and J genes are TRBV5-1 and TRBJ2-1; the match to TRBD2 covers 9 bases. Germline V gene lookup returns CDR1 SGHRS and CDR2 YFSETQ. CDR3 length: 15 amino acids. Here the CDR3 reads CASSLKAGGYNAQFF. For the CDR3, the DNA is TGCGCCAGCAGCTTGAAAGCGGGAGGCTACAATGCGCAGTTCTTC.

The sample holds many counts of this clonotype. The V call is TRBV7-2, the J call TRBJ2-5, with a possible D match to TRBD2 (6 bases). The CDR3 totals 15 residues. Germline V gene data show CDR1 as SGHTA and CDR2 as FQGNSA. The V gene lost 1 base and the J gene lost 1 base, with 10 bases spanning the gap. CDR3 nucleotides: TGTGCCAGCAGCTTAGGTTTGGGAGGCCAAGAGACCCAGTACTTC. Its translation: CASSLGLGGQETQYF.

This clonotype showed up just a few times. The rearrangement links TRBV15 to TRBJ1-1, with a tentative D call TRBD1 (5 bases). This CDR3 is built from 17 residues. The V gene lost 3 bases and the J gene lost 1 base, with 18 bases spanning the gap. CDR1 and CDR2 (germline): LNHNV, YYDKDF (reference sequence). The CDR3 loop reads CATSRGVGGRRNTEAFF. The DNA of the CDR3 is TGTGCCACCAGCAGGGGTGTCGGGGGGAGACGGAACACTGAAGCTTTCTTT. Full variable domain (remainder filled in from reference TRBV15 and TRBJ1-1): DAMVIQNPRYQVTQFGKPVTLSCSQTLNHNVMYWYQQKSSQAPKLLFHYYDKDFNNEADTPDNFQSRRPNTSFCFLDIRSPGLGDTAMYLCATSRGVGGRRNTEAFFGQGTRLTVV.

This chain joins TRBV6-2 or TRBV6-3 and TRBJ2-1, with D perhaps given as TRBD1 or TRBD2 (6 bases each). Germline CDR1 is MNHEY and CDR2 is SVGEGT. With 2 bases removed from V and 6 bases from J, the gap between germline ends came to 17 bases. The CDR3 extends over 16 amino acids. In nucleotides, the CDR3 is TGTGCCAGCAGTTACGTGACAGGTCGGAGGGGCAATGAGCAGTTCTTC. Amino acid sequence: CASSYVTGRRGNEQFF.

The CDR3: CATQISGDGGELFF. DNA of the CDR3: TGTGCCACCCAGATTAGCGGGGATGGCGGGGAGCTGTTTTTT. The chain employs TRBV28 and TRBJ2-2, with 8 bases lining up with TRBD2. J gave up 7 bases and V 10 bases, and 11 bases lay outside the gene matches. The CDR3 is 14 amino acids. Germline V lookup: CDR1 MDHEN, CDR2 SYDVKM. Together with reference TRBV28 and TRBJ2-2, the CDR3 gives the full variable domain: DVKVTQSSRYLVKRTGEKVFLECVQDMDHENMFWYRQDPGLGLRLIYFSYDVKMKEKGDIPEGYSVSREKKERFSLILESASTNQTSMYLCATQISGDGGELFFGEGSRLTVL.

This clonotype was recorded at least ten times. This sequence joins TRBV12-3 or TRBV12-4 and TRBJ1-5; TRBD1 might be the D (6 bases). Trimming removed 3 bases at V and 7 bases at J, with 10 bases between. This CDR3 is built from 13 residues. CDR3 region: CASSFGGTQPQHF. In DNA, the CDR3 is TGTGCCAGCAGTTTCGGGGGCACGCAGCCCCAGCATTTT.